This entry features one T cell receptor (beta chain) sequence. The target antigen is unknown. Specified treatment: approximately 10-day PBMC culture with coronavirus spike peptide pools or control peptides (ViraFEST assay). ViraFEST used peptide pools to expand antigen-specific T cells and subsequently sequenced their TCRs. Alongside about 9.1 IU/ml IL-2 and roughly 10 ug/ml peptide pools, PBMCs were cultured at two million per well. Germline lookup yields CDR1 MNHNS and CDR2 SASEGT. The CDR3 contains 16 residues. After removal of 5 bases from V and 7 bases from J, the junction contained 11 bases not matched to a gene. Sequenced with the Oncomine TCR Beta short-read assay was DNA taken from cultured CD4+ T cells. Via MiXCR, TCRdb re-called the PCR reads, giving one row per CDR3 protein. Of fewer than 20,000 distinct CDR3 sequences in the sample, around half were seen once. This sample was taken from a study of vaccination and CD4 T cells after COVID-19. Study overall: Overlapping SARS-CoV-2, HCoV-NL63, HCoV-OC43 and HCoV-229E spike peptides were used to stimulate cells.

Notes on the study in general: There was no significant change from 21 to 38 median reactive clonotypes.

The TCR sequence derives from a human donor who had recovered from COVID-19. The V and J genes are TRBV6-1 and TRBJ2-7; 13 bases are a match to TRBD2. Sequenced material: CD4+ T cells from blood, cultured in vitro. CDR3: CASSPTSGRAVEEQYF. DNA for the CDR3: TGTGCCAGCAGTCCCACTAGCGGGAGGGCCGTTGAAGAGCAGTACTTC.